Each of the 4 T cell receptor beta chains below was sequenced from the same sample in a study of monozygotic twins with cystic fibrosis. Data came from immunoSEQ multiplex PCR; TCRdb stores just in-frame clones and leaves some out. This table has fewer than 20,000 clones, approximately 97% appearing once. The sample consisted of blood. The source is a woman in her 30s with cystic fibrosis.

The V and J genes are TRBV7-9 and TRBJ2-5; 7 positions agree with TRBD2. The CDR3 is made up of 16 amino acids. In germline, CDR1 is SEHNR, CDR2 FQNEAQ (reference sequence). V gave up 2 bases and J gave up 2 bases; unmatched junction bases: 8. The CDR3 region has the DNA TGTGCCAGCAGCTTACACTTCGGGGGGAGGCAAGAGACCCAGTACTTC. Translated: CASSLHFGGRQETQYF.

The J gene is TRBJ1-2, the V gene TRBV9; no clear D. The germline gives CDR1 SGDLS, CDR2 YYNGEE. The V end was cut by 2 bases, the J end by 4 bases, with 6 bases between. The CDR3 totals 12 residues. The CDR3 DNA follows: TGTGCCAGCAGCGTTTCCCCCTATGGCTACACCTTC. Protein: CASSVSPYGYTF.

The rearrangement uses TRBV10-3 and TRBJ2-7; a possible D gene is TRBD1 (5 bases). Per the germline V gene, CDR1 is ENHRY and CDR2 is SYGVKD. CDR3 size: 14 residues. V was trimmed by 6 bases and J by 1 base, leaving 13 bases between them. The CDR3 here is CAIRPGRRSYEQYF. Here the CDR3 DNA reads TGTGCCATCAGGCCAGGGCGTAGGTCCTACGAGCAGTACTTC.

This rearrangement joins TRBV9 to TRBJ2-2; 8 bases match TRBD2. In germline, CDR1 is SGDLS, CDR2 YYNGEE. The CDR3 is 17 residues long. The V and J ends lost 0 bases and 2 bases, in that order; junction bases with no gene match: 6. The CDR3: CASSVGIAGINTGELFF. CDR3 DNA: TGTGCCAGCAGCGTAGGCATAGCGGGAATTAACACCGGGGAGCTGTTTTTT.